The T cell receptor (beta chain) under discussion was sequenced for a study of blood T cells in healthy people across ages. The study's findings and limits: Greater diversity and more naive CD4+ cells were seen in long-lived donors than in aged donors.

Primers used in a second PCR of about 6 to 12 cycles were a sample-barcoded 5' primer and a J-beta primer mix. A template-switch adaptor that had 12 random nucleotides put a tag on each cDNA molecule. TCRdb used MiXCR to reprocess the 5' RACE reads, holding one entry per CDR3 protein. The data show around 970,000 distinct CDR3 sequences, roughly half seen once. The people who gave samples were healthy Caucasians from Russia, aged roughly 6 to 90. A note on this clonotype: What it recognizes is unknown.

CDR1 and CDR2 from the germline V gene are MDHEN and SYDVKM. CDR3 length equals 15 residues. This clonotype was obtained from a woman aged 55 to 70 in good health. Sequencing was done on a sample of blood. This rearrangement joins TRBV28 to TRBJ2-1; 10 bases match TRBD1. Matching the DNA end better, TRBJ2-7 makes the J call doubtful. The CDR3, as DNA: TGTGCCAGCAGCTACCGGGACAGGGGCCACAATGAGCAGTACTTC. Protein: CASSYRDRGHNEQYF.